A selection of T cell receptor beta chains follows, all from one sample in a study of cytomegalovirus exposure and HLA in healthy donors. TCRdb keeps only in-frame clones here, not all; method: immunoSEQ multiplex PCR. This sample yields 59,000 or so clones, of which 65% to 90% are seen a single time; 9.5% to 12% belongs to the top ten. The sample taken for sequencing was PBMCs. These receptor sequences come from a female donor in good health and CMV-seronegative. Both conserved end residues are part of each CDR3. The D gene is left open where the match is weak. Clone size is stated in some rows and not others, as once, few, many or a class when expanded.

clone_size: .
j_call: TRBJ1-1
v_call: TRBV30
d_call: .
cdr3_nt: TGTGCCTGGAGTGTACGAGGAGGGCGGGCTGAAGCTTTCTTT
cdr3_aa: CAWSVRGGRAEAFF

clone_size: .
j_call: TRBJ2-7
v_call: TRBV2
d_call: TRBD2
cdr3_nt: TGTGCCAGCGTATCGCTAGCGGGGGGCCGGAAACACTTC
cdr3_aa: CASVSLAGGRKHF

clone_size: .
j_call: TRBJ1-4
v_call: TRBV10-3
d_call: .
cdr3_nt: TGTGCCATCAGTCGACAGGCGGCTAATGAAAAACTGTTTTTT
cdr3_aa: CAISRQAANEKLFF

clone_size: .
j_call: TRBJ1-3
v_call: TRBV7-2
d_call: .
cdr3_nt: TGTGCCAGCAGCTTACAGGGGTCCGGAAACACCATATATTTT
cdr3_aa: CASSLQGSGNTIYF

clone_size: .
j_call: TRBJ2-7
v_call: TRBV28
d_call: .
cdr3_nt: TGTGCCAGCAGTTTCGGGGAGAAGATTGGCGAGCAGTACTTC
cdr3_aa: CASSFGEKIGEQYF

clone_size: .
j_call: TRBJ2-2
v_call: TRBV2
d_call: TRBD2
cdr3_nt: TGTGCCAGCAGTGTGACCGGACTAGCGGGGGCCGTCGGGGAGCTGTTTTTT
cdr3_aa: CASSVTGLAGAVGELFF

clone_size: .
j_call: TRBJ2-1
v_call: TRBV5-1
d_call: TRBD1
cdr3_nt: TGCGCCAGCAGCTGGACAGGGTTGTCGGCGGATGAGCAGTTCTTC
cdr3_aa: CASSWTGLSADEQFF

clone_size: .
j_call: TRBJ1-5
v_call: TRBV12-5
d_call: .
cdr3_nt: TGTGCTAGTGTCGTAGAGGGCCGACGGAGCAATCAGCCCCAGCATTTT
cdr3_aa: CASVVEGRRSNQPQHF

clone_size: once
j_call: TRBJ2-7
v_call: TRBV28
d_call: TRBD1
cdr3_nt: TGTGCCAGCAGTTCGGGACAGAGCCTCCACGAGCAGTACTTC
cdr3_aa: CASSSGQSLHEQYF

clone_size: .
j_call: TRBJ2-4
v_call: TRBV7-9
d_call: TRBD1
cdr3_nt: TGTGCCAGCAGCGGGACAGGGGGCCTCAAAAACATTCAGTACTTC
cdr3_aa: CASSGTGGLKNIQYF

clone_size: once
j_call: TRBJ2-3
v_call: TRBV6-6
d_call: .
cdr3_nt: TGTGCCAGCAGCTCCCAGGGGACCCCTGCGGATACGCAGTATTTT
cdr3_aa: CASSSQGTPADTQYF